Here is one TCR beta chain with its context. Its binding antigen is unknown. Base qualities are not recorded, but no much larger clone differs from it by a single base. The CDR3 regions of human TCRbeta chains were analyzed by immunosequencing. Per the original workflow: Repertoire TCRs were matched against a reference library of SARS-CoV-2-specific TCRs generated with the MIRA antigen-specificity platform. Breadth meant the fraction of unique TCRs that were SARS-CoV-2-associated, whereas depth meant the fraction of total T cells that were SARS-CoV-2-associated. Each spike-specific TCR was assigned to its reactive spike region and to a CD4 or CD8 class using the MIRA data. Log10-transformed breadth and depth values were compared by one-way ANOVA with Sidak's multiple comparisons tests. TCRdb obtained this table from immuneACCESS and retained in-frame rearrangements with V and J assigned. These tables miss some clones; where compared with another copy, unresolved V genes account for less than half of the shortfall, and the remainder is unexplained. D and trimming were read from the DNA, whereas the V and J calls and clone size are those reported in that table. The sample includes tens of thousands of clones, with 75% to 90% observed a single time. 30% to 35% of the sample is taken by the ten largest.

Taken from the germline V gene, the CDR1 and CDR2 loops are SGHAT and FQNNGV. Deletion took 1 base off V and 0 bases off J, with a span of 9 bases between the germline ends. Taken from cysteine to phenylalanine, the CDR3 has 15 residues. Just the 45-base CDR3 DNA is kept, in frame starting at base 1. This record comes from a study of T cell responses to AZD1222 COVID-19 vaccine (dated by TCRdb to 2020 to 2023). Some background on the complete study: AZD1222 recipients with second doses at about 4 weeks or about 12 weeks were pooled, because spike-specific TCR depth and breadth did not differ between schedules. A total of approximately 240 trial participants underwent TCR sequencing, of whom 200 to 220 had received two doses of AZD1222 and 26 had received two doses of the MenACWY control vaccine. Enrollment into the trials was organized by age into subgroups of 18-55, 56-69 and 70-plus years, and those subgroups contained approximately 160, 26 and 62 TCR-sequenced participants, respectively.

Reading the label with the study, this specimen's time point is: baseline before first vaccination. Vaccinee samples were obtained from the UK trials COV001 and COV002, which included a single-blind randomized controlled phase 2/3 trial of AZD1222 (ChAdOx1 nCoV-19) in healthy adults. For TCRbeta chain sequencing, PBMC samples were collected from trial participants at day 0 and at day 28 after the second dose. The paper as a whole reports these results and caveats: Participants were mostly white British and included more females than males, and it was suggested by the authors that clonal diversity may have been underestimated. A significant rise in spike-specific TCR breadth and depth was observed after two AZD1222 doses relative to day 0 and relative to MenACWY recipients. Conclusions about previously exposed vaccinees are limited, since just five to seven AZD1222 recipients were seropositive for SARS-CoV-2 at baseline. Vaccine-associated CD4 TCRs spanned the whole spike protein, with dominant responses in regions 160-218 and 743-854. Because no samples from the day 14 peak response were available, repertoires could be characterized only after the peak T cell response. The 56-69-year group was small, and its depth increase did not reach significance, likely because of low power. Reportedly, close to half of the unique spike-specific TCRs recognized epitopes lying outside the regions that are mutated in the B.1.351 and B.1.1.7 variants.

The input for sequencing was peripheral blood, taken on day 0 of AZD1222 vaccination. The sequence derives from an adult in good health. The sequence links TRBV11-2 to TRBJ1-2, with the D gene uncertain. Read as DNA, the sequence is TGTGCCAGCAGCTTAGGAGGGTACTCTAACTATGGCTACACCTTC. The translation is CASSLGGYSNYGYTF.